These 19 T cell receptor beta chains share one sample of origin, sequenced in a study of T cells in Graves' hyperthyroidism and ophthalmopathy. RNA transcripts were the template for amplifying TCR beta CDR3 regions. The TCR CDR3 was amplified in a first-round RT-PCR using the HTBI primer set. TCRdb redid the calling of the multiplex PCR reads with MiXCR, one entry per CDR3 protein. Of 550,000 to 600,000 distinct CDR3 sequences in the sample, 40% to 55% were seen once. Specimen: peripheral blood or thyroid tissue (not recorded which). The receptors derive from an adult woman with Graves' disease, either hyperthyroidism or ophthalmopathy (not recorded which).

This clonotype has a count of ten or more. The chain uses TRBV20-1 and TRBJ2-5; perhaps TRBD2 as D (5 bases). This CDR3 has 14 residues. Germline V lookup: CDR1 DFQATT, CDR2 SNEGSKA (reference sequence). V was clipped by 1 base and J by 7 bases, with 16 bases between them. This CDR3 reads CSARAGGFSGTQYF. The CDR3 DNA sequence: TGCAGTGCTAGAGCAGGAGGCTTCTCGGGGACCCAGTACTTC.

Many counts were recorded for this clonotype. The CDR3 loop is CASSLSSRNSPLHF. CDR3 coding DNA: TGTGCCAGCAGCTTAAGCAGCCGTAATTCACCCCTCCACTTT. The chain couples TRBV7-3 to TRBJ1-6; D ambiguous. V shed 1 base and J shed 6 bases, with 7 bases lying between them. Germline V lookup: CDR1 SGHTA, CDR2 FQGTGA. The CDR3 consists of 14 residues.

This clonotype occurred many times. The chain couples TRBV14 to TRBJ2-7; D might be TRBD1 (6 bases). CDR1 and CDR2 from the germline V gene are SGHDN and FVKESK. CDR3 length: 14 amino acids. Deletions cut 1 base from V and 2 bases from J, with 9 bases between. CDR3 bases: TGTGCCAGCAGCCAAGTTTCAGGGGCCTACGAGCAGTACTTC. Protein product: CASSQVSGAYEQYF. The full variable domain, completed using reference TRBV14 and TRBJ2-7, is EAGVTQFPSHSVIEKGQTVTLRCDPISGHDNLYWYRRVMGKEIKFLLHFVKESKQDESGMPNNRFLAERTGGTYSTLKVQPAELEDSGVYFCASSQVSGAYEQYFGPGTRLTVT.

This clonotype was counted at least ten times. The V call is TRBV7-3, the J call TRBJ1-3, with D unclear. The ends were cut back, 5 bases at V and 11 bases at J, with 7 bases in the middle. Germline CDR1 SGHTA, CDR2 FQGTGA. This CDR3 has 10 amino acids. The CDR3: CASSRKPIYF. CDR3 DNA: TGTGCCAGCAGCCGCAAGCCCATATATTTT.

The chain couples TRBV25-1 to TRBJ2-2, with D possibly being TRBD1 (5 bases). Germline lookup yields CDR1 MGHDK and CDR2 SYGVNS. This CDR3 has 15 residues. Trimming cost V 5 bases and J 4 bases, with 14 bases left between them. The chain's CDR3 is CASSRQQVATGELFF. Here the CDR3 DNA reads TGTGCCAGCAGTCGACAGCAGGTAGCCACCGGGGAGCTGTTTTTT.

At least ten counts were recorded for this clonotype. Here the CDR3 reads CASRAEKLFF. The DNA for the CDR3 is TGTGCCAGCAGGGCTGAAAAACTGTTTTTT. The chain has TRBV28 and TRBJ1-4; unclear D gene. Per the germline V gene, CDR1 is MDHEN and CDR2 is SYDVKM. The CDR3 has 10 amino acids. The V end was cut by 6 bases, the J end by 7 bases, with 3 bases between.

This clonotype was picked up a small number of times. The chain combines TRBV20-1 with TRBJ1-4; D remains unclear. From germline, CDR1 is DFQATT and CDR2 SNEGSKA (reference sequence). The CDR3 runs to 12 residues. Trimming left V 2 bases short and J 2 bases short, with 3 bases between. CDR3: CSARQTNEKLFF. The DNA for the CDR3 is TGCAGTGCTAGACAGACTAATGAAAAACTGTTTTTT.

This clonotype was seen repeatedly, ten times or more. The chain has TRBV7-8 and TRBJ2-7, with D maybe TRBD2 (6 bases). Germline lookup yields CDR1 SGHVS and CDR2 FQNEAQ. The CDR3 extends over 14 amino acids. V lost 0 bases to trimming and J lost 6 bases, with 12 bases between them. The CDR3 DNA reads as TGTGCCAGCAGCTTAGCGAAGGGGAGGAGCGAGCAGTACTTC. Amino acids: CASSLAKGRSEQYF.

To note about this clonotype: One base away lies a much larger clone, so this may be a sequencing read error. The rearrangement links TRBV12-3 or TRBV12-4 to TRBJ2-5, with D maybe TRBD2 (6 bases). The CDR3 sequence is 15 residues long. Trimming took 4 bases from V and 9 from J, leaving 21 bases between them. The CDR3 sequence: CASSYTVGGLKAQYF. The CDR3 coding sequence is TGTGCCAGCAGTTACACCGTCGGAGGGCTGAAGGCCCAGTACTTC.

This clonotype was seen a single time. The rearrangement joins TRBV10-3 to TRBJ2-5; a weak D match, TRBD2 (5 bases). CDR3 length equals 14 residues. Germline CDR1 ENHRY, CDR2 SYGVKD. V lost 3 bases and J lost 4, with 12 bases in between. CDR3 protein: CAISELRESETQYF. The CDR3, as DNA: TGTGCCATCAGTGAATTAAGGGAGTCAGAGACCCAGTACTTC.

This clonotype occurred many times. This chain connects TRBV7-9 to TRBJ1-2; 8 positions agree with TRBD1. The CDR3 spans 15 residues. The junction had 9 bases not matched to a gene; V was cut back by 5 bases and J by 4 bases. Germline loops: CDR1 SEHNR, CDR2 FQNEAQ (reference sequence). CDR3 loop: CASSLGQGVPYGYTF. The CDR3 DNA reads TGTGCCAGCAGCCTCGGACAGGGAGTCCCCTATGGCTACACCTTC. Full variable domain (rest looked up from reference TRBV7-9 and TRBJ1-2): DTGVSQNPRHKITKRGQNVTFRCDPISEHNRLYWYRQTLGQGPEFLTYFQNEAQLEKSRLLSDRFSAERPKGSFSTLEIQRTEQGDSAMYLCASSLGQGVPYGYTFGSGTRLTVV.

As concerns this clonotype: Sequence at one end of the junction differs from germline and may be a read error. The CDR3 here is CASSLGAGATGELFF. The CDR3 DNA follows: TGTGCTAGCAGCTTAGGTGCGGGAGCCACCGGGGAGCTGTTTTTT. The chain combines TRBV7-7 with TRBJ2-2; 7 bases map to TRBD2. Per the germline V gene, CDR1 is SSHAT and CDR2 is FNYEAQ (reference sequence). CDR3 length: 15 amino acids.

Ten or more counts support this clonotype. J is TRBJ2-2 and V is TRBV11-2, with 12 bases aligning to TRBD2. In germline, CDR1 is SGHAT, CDR2 FQNNGV. Trimming removed 1 base from V and 2 bases from J; junction bases left unmatched: 5. The CDR3 is made up of 18 amino acids. CDR3 in amino acids: CASSLGGLAGINTGELFF. The CDR3 DNA sequence: TGTGCCAGCAGCTTAGGCGGACTAGCGGGGATTAACACCGGGGAGCTGTTTTTT.

This clonotype has a handful of counts. This chain joins TRBV7-8 and TRBJ2-5; tentative D call: TRBD1 (6 bases). This CDR3 is 14 amino acids long. The ends were cut back, 5 bases at V and 2 bases at J, with 12 bases in the middle. Germline CDR1 SGHVS, CDR2 FQNEAQ. The CDR3 region is CASSEQGVQETQYF. The CDR3 DNA sequence: TGTGCCAGCAGCGAACAGGGAGTGCAAGAGACCCAGTACTTC.

The V and J genes are TRBV20-1 and TRBJ2-5; D tentatively fits TRBD1 or TRBD2 (7 bases each). CDR1 is DFQATT and CDR2 is SNEGSKA in the germline V gene (reference sequence). V was shortened by 6 bases and J by 4 bases, with 18 bases between the two germline ends. The CDR3 has 14 amino acids. The CDR3 loop reads CSARGGTWRETQYF. CDR3 coding DNA: TGCAGTGCCAGGGGGGGGACTTGGCGAGAGACCCAGTACTTC.

This clonotype was detected many times. The rearrangement joins TRBV7-9 to TRBJ1-1; tentatively, D is TRBD1 (5 bases). V was cut by 3 bases and J by 6 bases, with 11 bases left in between. This CDR3 is built from 13 residues. The germline CDR1 and CDR2 sequences are SEHNR and FQNEAQ (reference sequence). The CDR3 DNA reads as TGTGCCAGCAGCTTTCTCCGGGGGGCTGAAGCTTTCTTT. It specifies CASSFLRGAEAFF.

This clonotype was seen a handful of times. The DNA of the CDR3 is TGTGCCAGCAGACATCCGGGACAGGGACCTGGAAACACTGAAGCTTTCTTT. Its protein product is CASRHPGQGPGNTEAFF. The gene calls are TRBV2 and TRBJ1-1; 9 nucleotides match TRBD1. Germline V gene data show CDR1 as SNHLY and CDR2 as FYNNEI. V trimming: 6 bases; J trimming: 2 bases; junction bases outside the gene matches: 13. The CDR3 sequence is 17 residues long.

The sample holds many counts of this clonotype. This chain connects TRBV5-8 to TRBJ2-7; a possible D gene is TRBD1 (6 bases). The CDR3 spans 14 residues. CDR1 is SGHTS and CDR2 is YDEGEE in the germline V gene. V lost 0 bases and J 4 bases, leaving 11 bases between the germline ends. As DNA, the CDR3 is TGTGCCAGCAGCTTGGCTCAGGGGAGATACGAGCAGTACTTC. Protein product: CASSLAQGRYEQYF.

At least ten counts were recorded for this clonotype. CDR3 DNA: TGCAGTGCTAGAACTAGCGGGAGGGCCGGGGAGACCCAGTACTTC. It encodes CSARTSGRAGETQYF. V and J are TRBV20-1 and TRBJ2-5; 13 bases are shared with TRBD2. This CDR3 region has 15 residues. V trimming: 2 bases; J trimming: 5 bases; junction bases outside the gene matches: 5. Germline values: CDR1 DFQATT, CDR2 SNEGSKA (reference sequence).